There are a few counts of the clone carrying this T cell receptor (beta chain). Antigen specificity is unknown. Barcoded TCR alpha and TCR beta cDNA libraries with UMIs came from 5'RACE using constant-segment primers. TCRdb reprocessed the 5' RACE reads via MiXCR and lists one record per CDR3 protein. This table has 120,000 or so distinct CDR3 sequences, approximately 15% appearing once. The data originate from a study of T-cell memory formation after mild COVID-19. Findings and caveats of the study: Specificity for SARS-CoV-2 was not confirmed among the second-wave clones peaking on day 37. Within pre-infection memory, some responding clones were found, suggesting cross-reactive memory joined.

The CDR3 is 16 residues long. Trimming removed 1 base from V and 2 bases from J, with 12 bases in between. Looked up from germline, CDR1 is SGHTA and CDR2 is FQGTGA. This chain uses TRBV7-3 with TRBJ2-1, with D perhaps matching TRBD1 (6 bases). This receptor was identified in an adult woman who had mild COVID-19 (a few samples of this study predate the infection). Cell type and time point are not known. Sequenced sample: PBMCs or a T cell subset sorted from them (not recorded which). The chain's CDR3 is CASSLSPTGPYNEQFF. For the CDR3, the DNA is TGTGCCAGCAGCTTAAGCCCGACAGGACCCTACAATGAGCAGTTCTTC.